Presented here are 14 T cell receptor beta chains from one specimen sequenced in a study of blood T cell repertoires in COVID-19. Some clones are missing from TCRdb's copy, which holds only in-frame ones; the method was immunoSEQ multiplex PCR. The data show about 73,000 clones, with 65% to 90% seen just once and about 6% held by the top ten. The sequencing input was peripheral blood. Receptor source: a woman aged 60-75 years with acute or convalescent COVID-19.

The V call is TRBV6-6, the J call TRBJ2-7, with 13 bases that match TRBD2. This CDR3 comprises 19 residues. V shed 5 bases, J shed 2 bases, and the junction held 15 bases outside the gene matches. Germline lookup yields CDR1 MNHNY and CDR2 SVGAGI (reference sequence). CDR3 DNA sequence: TGTGCCAGCAGTCAACCCAGACTAGCGGGGGGCCCCTTGCCCTACGAGCAGTACTTC. It translates to CASSQPRLAGGPLPYEQYF.

The J gene is TRBJ2-7, the V gene TRBV12-3 or TRBV12-4; D unclear. Trimming removed 1 base at V and 9 bases at J, with 10 bases between. This CDR3 is built from 12 residues. The CDR3 DNA reads as TGTGCCAGCAGTTTAGACACAGCCGGGCAGTACTTC. This translates into CASSLDTAGQYF.

The chain couples TRBV7-6 to TRBJ2-2; TRBD1 is a possible D gene (5 bases). This CDR3 is built from 14 residues. V lost 8 bases to trimming and J lost 5 bases, with 15 bases between them. The germline CDR1 and CDR2 sequences are SGHVS and FNYEAQ. The CDR3 here is CASRQDSPTGELFF. The CDR3, as DNA: TGTGCCAGCCGACAAGACAGTCCTACCGGGGAGCTGTTTTTT.

The gene calls are TRBV5-1 and TRBJ2-2; weak D call: TRBD1 (6 bases). Deletions cut 0 bases from V and 6 bases from J, with 12 bases between. Germline values: CDR1 SGHRS, CDR2 YFSETQ. There are 15 residues in the CDR3. DNA of the CDR3: TGCGCCAGCAGCTTGGCGGTAACAGGGTCCGGGGAGCTGTTTTTT. This sequence encodes CASSLAVTGSGELFF.

The chain joins TRBV18 to TRBJ1-2; 9 nucleotides agree with TRBD1. This CDR3 contains 13 residues. With V trimmed by 4 bases and J by 6 bases, 3 bases remained unmatched. Germline V gives CDR1 KGHSH, CDR2 LQKENI. The CDR3 nucleotides are TGTGCCAGCTCACGAGACAGGGGGGATGGCTACACCTTC. It codes for CASSRDRGDGYTF.

The chain is built from TRBV5-1 and TRBJ1-3; D gene ambiguous. The CDR3 sequence is 14 residues long. V was pared by 4 bases and J by 0 bases, with 8 bases between. Germline CDR1 reads SGHRS; CDR2 reads YFSETQ. The CDR3 sequence: CASSPMSSGNTIYF. Here the CDR3 DNA reads TGCGCCAGCAGCCCTATGAGCTCTGGAAACACCATATATTTT.

This chain links TRBV5-1 with TRBJ2-3, with TRBD1 matching over 10 bases. With 3 bases clipped from V and 1 base from J, the junction kept 5 bases outside the gene matches. CDR3 size: 16 residues. Germline CDR1 is SGHRS and CDR2 is YFSETQ. In DNA, the CDR3 is TGCGCCAGCAGCTCAGGGACAGGGGCCGGCACAGATACGCAGTATTTT. Encoded protein: CASSSGTGAGTDTQYF.

The chain carries TRBV7-9 and TRBJ1-1, with D possibly being TRBD1 (6 bases). The CDR3 spans 15 residues. Trimming took 4 bases from V and 1 from J, leaving 13 bases between them. Germline CDR1 and CDR2: SEHNR and FQNEAQ (reference sequence). The CDR3 region is CASSSRGGANTEAFF. The CDR3 DNA is TGTGCCAGCAGCTCCCGAGGGGGAGCGAACACTGAAGCTTTCTTT.

The count of this clone is one. The chain carries TRBV9 and TRBJ1-4; D is unresolved. Germline CDR1 reads SGDLS; CDR2 reads YYNGEE. The CDR3 spans 15 residues. Trimming took off 0 bases at V and 2 bases at J, with 8 bases between the two ends. CDR3 coding DNA: TGTGCCAGCAGCGTAGGATCACAGACTAATGAAAAACTGTTTTTT. It specifies CASSVGSQTNEKLFF.

This clone appeared once. V gene TRBV3-1 (or the pseudogene TRBV3-2) combines with J gene TRBJ1-2, with D uncertain. Germline V gene lookup returns CDR1 LGHDT and CDR2 YNNKEL (reference sequence). The CDR3 consists of 14 residues. Deletions cut 2 bases from V and 8 bases from J, with 15 bases between. CDR3 sequence (DNA): TGTGCCAGCAGCCAATCGCGGGGTCGAGGAGGCTACACCTTC. Its translation is CASSQSRGRGGYTF.

This chain uses TRBV30 with TRBJ1-1; 10 nucleotides line up with TRBD1. Germline V lookup: CDR1 GTSNPN, CDR2 SVGIG (reference sequence). The CDR3 consists of 15 residues. The V gene end was trimmed by 8 bases and the J gene end by 7 bases; junction bases not matched to a gene: 16. As DNA, the CDR3 is TGTGCCGGCGGACAGGGGGGTCTAAGAGTTGGTGAAGCTTTCTTT. This codes for CAGGQGGLRVGEAFF.

The rearrangement uses TRBV18 and TRBJ1-1; D may be TRBD1 (6 bases). This CDR3 is 15 amino acids long. The germline CDR1 and CDR2 sequences are KGHSH and LQKENI. V lost 0 bases, J lost 4 bases, and 12 bases lay in between. In DNA, the CDR3 is TGTGCCAGCTCACCACCGACAGGCCAGGTCACTGAAGCTTTCTTT. It codes for CASSPPTGQVTEAFF.

There are a few counts of this clone. The V and J genes are TRBV30 and TRBJ1-6; no definite D call. The CDR3 contains 21 residues. V was shortened by 2 bases and J by 0 bases, with 26 bases between the two germline ends. The V gene's germline CDR1 is GTSNPN and CDR2 SVGIG (reference sequence). Here the CDR3 DNA reads TGTGCCTGGAGTAAGACCCTCGGAAGAGGGTTCGCCGGCTCCTATAATTCACCCCTCCACTTT. This sequence encodes CAWSKTLGRGFAGSYNSPLHF. Using reference TRBV30 and TRBJ1-6 for the parts outside the CDR3, the full variable domain is SQTIHQWPATLVQPVGSPLSLECTVEGTSNPNLYWYRQAAGRGLQLLFYSVGIGQISSEVPQNLSASRPQDRQFILSSKKLLLSDSGFYLCAWSKTLGRGFAGSYNSPLHFGNGTRLTVT.

Only one count was recorded for this clone. The chain carries TRBV27 and TRBJ1-1; 10 nucleotides match TRBD1. Germline V gene data show CDR1 as MNHEY and CDR2 as SMNVEV (reference sequence). The CDR3 runs 15 residues. J gave up 8 bases and V 6 bases, and 12 bases lay outside the gene matches. CDR3 protein: CASSRQGAGTREAFF. DNA of the CDR3: TGTGCCAGCAGCCGACAGGGGGCAGGTACTCGAGAAGCTTTCTTT.